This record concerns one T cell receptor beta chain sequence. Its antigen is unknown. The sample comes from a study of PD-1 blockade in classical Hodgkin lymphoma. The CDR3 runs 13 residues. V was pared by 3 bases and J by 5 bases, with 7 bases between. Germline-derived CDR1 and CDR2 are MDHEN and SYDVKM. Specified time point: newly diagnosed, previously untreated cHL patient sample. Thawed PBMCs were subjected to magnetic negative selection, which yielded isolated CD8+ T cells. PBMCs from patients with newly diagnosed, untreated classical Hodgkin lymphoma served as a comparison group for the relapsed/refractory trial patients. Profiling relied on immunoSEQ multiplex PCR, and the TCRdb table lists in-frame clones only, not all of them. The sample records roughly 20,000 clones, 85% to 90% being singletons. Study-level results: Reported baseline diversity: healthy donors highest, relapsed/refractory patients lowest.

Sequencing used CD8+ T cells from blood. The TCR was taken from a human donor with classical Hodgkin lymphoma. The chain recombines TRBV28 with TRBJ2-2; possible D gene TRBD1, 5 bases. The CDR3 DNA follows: TGTGCCAGCAGTTTCTCAGGGACCGGGGAGCTGTTTTTT. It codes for CASSFSGTGELFF.